The clone carrying this T cell receptor (beta chain) turned up a few times. This record comes from a study of blood T cell repertoires in COVID-19. For the study at large: Sites in the United States, Italy and Spain provided acute and convalescent COVID-19 samples.

Sequencing used immunoSEQ multiplex PCR; TCRdb keeps in-frame clones, though not all of them. The table shows 170,000 or so clones, with 80% to 90% occurring only once. Which cohort a participant joined came from the clinical history participants gave. Germline trimming cut 4 bases from V and 5 bases from J; bases unmatched to any gene: 6. The CDR3 is 15 residues long. Germline loops: CDR1 SGHNT, CDR2 YYREEE (reference sequence). The chain combines TRBV5-4 with TRBJ1-6; 7 nucleotides match TRBD1. This clonotype originated in a woman aged 18-29 years who had recovered from COVID-19. The material sequenced was PBMCs or T cells enriched from blood (not recorded which). The chain's CDR3 is CASSPRQGNNSPLHF. The DNA of the CDR3 is TGTGCCAGCAGCCCGAGACAGGGTAATAATTCACCCCTCCACTTT.